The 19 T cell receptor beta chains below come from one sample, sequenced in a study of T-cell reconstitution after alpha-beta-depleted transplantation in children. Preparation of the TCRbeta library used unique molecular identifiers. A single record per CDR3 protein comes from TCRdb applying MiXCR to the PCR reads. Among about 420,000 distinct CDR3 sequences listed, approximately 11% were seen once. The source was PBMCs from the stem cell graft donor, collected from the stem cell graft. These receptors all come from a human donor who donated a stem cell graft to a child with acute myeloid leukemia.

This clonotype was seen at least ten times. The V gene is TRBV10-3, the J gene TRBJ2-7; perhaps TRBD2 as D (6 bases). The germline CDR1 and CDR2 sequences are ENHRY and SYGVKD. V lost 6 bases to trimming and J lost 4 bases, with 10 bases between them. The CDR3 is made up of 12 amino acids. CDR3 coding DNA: TGTGCCATCAGGGGGGGTGTATACGAGCAGTACTTC. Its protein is CAIRGGVYEQYF.

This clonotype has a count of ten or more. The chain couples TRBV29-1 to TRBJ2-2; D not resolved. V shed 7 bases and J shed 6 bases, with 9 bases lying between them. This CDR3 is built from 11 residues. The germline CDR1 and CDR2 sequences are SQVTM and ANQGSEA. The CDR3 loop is CSARVAGELFF. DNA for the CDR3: TGCAGCGCCAGAGTAGCCGGGGAGCTGTTTTTT.

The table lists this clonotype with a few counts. The CDR3, as DNA: TGCAGCGTTGAAGGGTCGACCTCTCACAATGAGCAGTTCTTC. It codes for CSVEGSTSHNEQFF. V usage is TRBV29-1 and J usage is TRBJ2-1; D unresolved. V was shortened by 1 base and J by 5 bases, with 12 bases between the two germline ends. This CDR3 spans 14 amino acids. The germline gives CDR1 SQVTM, CDR2 ANQGSEA.

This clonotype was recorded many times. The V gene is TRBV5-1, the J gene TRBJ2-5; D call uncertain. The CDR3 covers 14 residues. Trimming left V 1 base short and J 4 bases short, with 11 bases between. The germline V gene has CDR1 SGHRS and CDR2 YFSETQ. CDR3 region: CASSLIPVGETQYF. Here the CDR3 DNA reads TGCGCCAGCAGCTTGATTCCCGTTGGAGAGACCCAGTACTTC.

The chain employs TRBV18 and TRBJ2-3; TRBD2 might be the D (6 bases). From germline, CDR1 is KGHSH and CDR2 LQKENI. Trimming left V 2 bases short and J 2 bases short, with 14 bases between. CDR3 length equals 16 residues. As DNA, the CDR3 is TGTGCCAGCTCACCATTCCCGCGGGATAACACAGATACGCAGTATTTT. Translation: CASSPFPRDNTDTQYF.

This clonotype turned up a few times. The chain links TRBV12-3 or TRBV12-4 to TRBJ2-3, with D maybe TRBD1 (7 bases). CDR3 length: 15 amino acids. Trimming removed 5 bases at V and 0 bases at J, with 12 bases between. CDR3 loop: CASSGGTASTDTQYF. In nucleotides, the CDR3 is TGTGCCAGCAGTGGAGGGACAGCTAGCACAGATACGCAGTATTTT.

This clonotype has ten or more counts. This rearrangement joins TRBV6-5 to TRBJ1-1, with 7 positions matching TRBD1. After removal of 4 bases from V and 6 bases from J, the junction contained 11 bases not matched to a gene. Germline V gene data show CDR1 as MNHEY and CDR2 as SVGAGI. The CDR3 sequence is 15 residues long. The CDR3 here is CASSSYTGAGPEAFF. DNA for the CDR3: TGTGCCAGCAGTTCATACACAGGGGCCGGTCCTGAAGCTTTCTTT.

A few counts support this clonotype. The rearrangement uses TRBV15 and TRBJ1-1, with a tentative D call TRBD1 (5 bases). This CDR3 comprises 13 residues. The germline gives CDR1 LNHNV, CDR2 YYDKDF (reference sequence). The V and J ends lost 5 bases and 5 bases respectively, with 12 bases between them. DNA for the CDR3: TGTGCCACCAGCTCGGGGGTACGGACTGAAGCTTTCTTT. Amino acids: CATSSGVRTEAFF. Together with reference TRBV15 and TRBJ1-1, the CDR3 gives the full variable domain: DAMVIQNPRYQVTQFGKPVTLSCSQTLNHNVMYWYQQKSSQAPKLLFHYYDKDFNNEADTPDNFQSRRPNTSFCFLDIRSPGLGDTAMYLCATSSGVRTEAFFGQGTRLTVV.

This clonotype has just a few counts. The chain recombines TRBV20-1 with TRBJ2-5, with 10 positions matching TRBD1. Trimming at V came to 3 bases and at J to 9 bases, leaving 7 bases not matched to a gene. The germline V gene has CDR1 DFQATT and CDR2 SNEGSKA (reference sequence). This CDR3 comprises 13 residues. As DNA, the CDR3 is TGCAGTGCTAGTATGGGACAGGGGTCAGCCCAGTACTTC. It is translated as CSASMGQGSAQYF.

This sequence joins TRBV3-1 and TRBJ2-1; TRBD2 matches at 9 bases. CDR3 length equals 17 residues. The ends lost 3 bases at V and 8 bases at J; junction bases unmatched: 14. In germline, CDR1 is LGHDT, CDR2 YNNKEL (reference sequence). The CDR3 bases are TGTGCCAGCAGCCACACAATACGAGCGGGAGGTATGGATGAGCAGTTCTTC. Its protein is CASSHTIRAGGMDEQFF.

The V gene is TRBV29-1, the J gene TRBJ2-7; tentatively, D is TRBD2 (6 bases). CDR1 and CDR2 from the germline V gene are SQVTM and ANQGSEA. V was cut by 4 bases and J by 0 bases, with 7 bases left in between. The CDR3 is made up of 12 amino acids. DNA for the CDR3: TGCAGCGTTGGGGACTCCTCCTACGAGCAGTACTTC. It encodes CSVGDSSYEQYF.

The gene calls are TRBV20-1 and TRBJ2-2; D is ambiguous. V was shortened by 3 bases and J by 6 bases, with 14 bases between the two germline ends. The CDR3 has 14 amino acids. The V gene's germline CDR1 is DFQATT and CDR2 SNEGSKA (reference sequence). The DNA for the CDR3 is TGCAGTGCTAGTAGCATCGGCCTGGCCGGGGAGCTGTTTTTT. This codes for CSASSIGLAGELFF.

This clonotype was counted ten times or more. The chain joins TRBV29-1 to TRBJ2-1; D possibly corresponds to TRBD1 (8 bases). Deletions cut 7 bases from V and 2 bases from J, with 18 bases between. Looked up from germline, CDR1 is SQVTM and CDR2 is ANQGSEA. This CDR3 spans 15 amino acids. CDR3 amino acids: CSAADREGTYNEQFF. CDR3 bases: TGCAGCGCTGCGGACAGGGAGGGGACCTACAATGAGCAGTTCTTC.

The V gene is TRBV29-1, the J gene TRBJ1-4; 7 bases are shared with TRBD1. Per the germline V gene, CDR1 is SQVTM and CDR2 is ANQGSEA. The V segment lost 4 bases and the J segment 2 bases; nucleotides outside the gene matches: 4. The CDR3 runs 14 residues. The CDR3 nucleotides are TGCAGCGTTGGAAGGGGGCCCACTAATGAAAAACTGTTTTTT. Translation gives CSVGRGPTNEKLFF.

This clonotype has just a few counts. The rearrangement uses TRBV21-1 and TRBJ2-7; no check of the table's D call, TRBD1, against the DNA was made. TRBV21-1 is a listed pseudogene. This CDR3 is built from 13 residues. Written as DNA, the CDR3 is TGTGCCAGTCCGGGACAGGCTTTCTACGAGCAGTACGTC. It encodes CASPGQAFYEQYV.

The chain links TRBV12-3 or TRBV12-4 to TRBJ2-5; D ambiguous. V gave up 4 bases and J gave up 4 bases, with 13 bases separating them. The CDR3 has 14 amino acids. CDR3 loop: CASSYEAPPETQYF. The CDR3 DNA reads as TGTGCCAGCAGTTACGAAGCGCCCCCAGAGACCCAGTACTTC.

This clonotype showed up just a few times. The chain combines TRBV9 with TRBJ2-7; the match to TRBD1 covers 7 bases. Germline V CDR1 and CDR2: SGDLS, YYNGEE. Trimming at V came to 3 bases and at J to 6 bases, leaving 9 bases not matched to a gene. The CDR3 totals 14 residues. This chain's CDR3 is CASSADRVESEQYF. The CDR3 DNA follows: TGTGCCAGCAGCGCAGACAGGGTTGAAAGCGAGCAGTACTTC.

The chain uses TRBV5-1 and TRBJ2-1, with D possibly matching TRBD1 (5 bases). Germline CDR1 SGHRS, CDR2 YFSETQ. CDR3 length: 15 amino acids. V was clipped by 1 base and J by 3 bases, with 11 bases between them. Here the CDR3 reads CASSLTQGYYNEQFF. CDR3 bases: TGCGCCAGCAGCTTGACCCAGGGATACTACAATGAGCAGTTCTTC. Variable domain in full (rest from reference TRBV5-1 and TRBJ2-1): KAGVTQTPRYLIKTRGQQVTLSCSPISGHRSVSWYQQTPGQGLQFLFEYFSETQRNKGNFPGRFSGRQFSNSRSEMNVSTLELGDSALYLCASSLTQGYYNEQFFGPGTRLTVL.

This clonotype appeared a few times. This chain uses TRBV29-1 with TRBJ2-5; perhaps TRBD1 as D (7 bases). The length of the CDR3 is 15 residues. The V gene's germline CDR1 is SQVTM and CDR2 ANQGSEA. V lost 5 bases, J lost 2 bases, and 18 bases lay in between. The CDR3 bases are TGCAGCGTTTATAGCGGACAGGTAAAACAAGAGACCCAGTACTTC. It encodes CSVYSGQVKQETQYF.